A single sample is the source of the 28 T cell receptor beta chains below, sequenced in a study of low-dose radiotherapy and immunotherapy resistance in tumors. TRAV- and TRBV-specific primers, spanning alpha and beta chains, primed first-strand cDNA. Both a constant-region primer and a V-primer adapter served to amplify TCRs across around 20 PCR cycles. TCRdb passed the reads through MiXCR, listing each CDR3 protein once. Of under 15,000 distinct CDR3 sequences in the sample, 60% were seen once. All receptors come from a human donor with advanced metastatic prostate, ovarian, gallbladder or colorectal cancer (not recorded which). This table probably holds off-target reads from a library built for another chain.

This clonotype was counted only a few times. V gene TRBV9 combines with J gene TRBJ2-7; TRBD1 aligns across 8 bases. This CDR3 contains 15 residues. V lost 2 bases to trimming and J lost 2 bases; unmatched junction nucleotides: 6. From germline, CDR1 is SGDLS and CDR2 YYNGEE. The CDR3 bases are TGTGCCAGCAGCGTCCAGGGACAGGCAACCTACGAGCAGTACTTC. As protein: CASSVQGQATYEQYF.

This clonotype appeared a few times. The J gene is TRBJ2-1, the V gene TRBV11-2; unclear D gene. The CDR3 totals 12 residues. V lost 0 bases and J lost 9, with 6 bases in between. In germline, CDR1 is SGHAT, CDR2 FQNNGV. The CDR3 bases are TGTGCCAGCAGCTTAGATACGGCTGAGCAGTTCTTC. Translation gives CASSLDTAEQFF.

This clonotype was detected only once. The V and J genes are TRBV21-1 and TRBJ2-5; TRBD2 is the table's D call and was not checked against the DNA. TRBV21-1 is marked as a pseudogene. CDR3 size: 14 residues. The CDR3 sequence: CASSPQTREETQYF. In DNA, the CDR3 is TGTGCCAGCAGCCCTCAGACTAGGGAAGAGACCCAGTACTTC.

V gene TRBV29-1 combines with J gene TRBJ2-1; no clear D gene. The CDR3 has 14 amino acids. Between the trimmed V and J ends, which lost 3 bases and 4 bases, there was a span of 13 bases. The germline CDR1 and CDR2 sequences are SQVTM and ANQGSEA. CDR3 region: CSVEGSGQYNEQFF. The CDR3 DNA reads TGCAGCGTTGAGGGGTCAGGTCAATACAATGAGCAGTTCTTC.

In this sample, this clonotype is medium-sized. This chain uses TRBV12-3 or TRBV12-4 with TRBJ1-6; D might be TRBD1 (5 bases). The length of the CDR3 is 15 residues. V dropped 1 base and J dropped 7 bases, with 11 bases sitting between them. CDR3 amino acids: CASSLVGVNNSPLHF. As DNA, the CDR3 is TGTGCCAGCAGTTTAGTAGGGGTCAACAATTCACCCCTCCACTTT.

The V gene is TRBV20-1, the J gene TRBJ2-3; 11 bases are a match to TRBD2. The CDR3 extends over 17 amino acids. Germline V CDR1 and CDR2: DFQATT, SNEGSKA (reference sequence). J gave up 7 bases and V 0 bases, and 12 bases lay outside the gene matches. CDR3: CSARDRLAGGLSYTQYF. CDR3 nucleotides: TGCAGTGCTAGAGATCGTCTAGCGGGAGGCCTATCGTATACGCAGTATTTT.

The chain couples TRBV29-1 to TRBJ2-7; no clear D. CDR1 SQVTM and CDR2 ANQGSEA come from the germline V gene. V dropped 2 bases and J dropped 2 bases, with 10 bases sitting between them. CDR3 length equals 13 residues. The CDR3 sequence: CSVERGPTYEQYF. The CDR3 DNA reads as TGCAGCGTTGAACGAGGACCAACCTACGAGCAGTACTTC.

The chain employs TRBV7-9 and TRBJ2-1; 12 bases agree with TRBD2. V gave up 3 bases and J gave up 10 bases; unmatched junction bases: 7. CDR1 is SEHNR, CDR2 FQNEAQ, per germline (reference sequence). This CDR3 region has 15 residues. CDR3: CASSLYLAGGEEQFF. CDR3 bases: TGTGCCAGCAGCTTGTATCTAGCGGGAGGGGAAGAGCAGTTCTTC. Combining the CDR3 with reference TRBV7-9 and TRBJ2-1 gives the whole variable domain DTGVSQNPRHKITKRGQNVTFRCDPISEHNRLYWYRQTLGQGPEFLTYFQNEAQLEKSRLLSDRFSAERPKGSFSTLEIQRTEQGDSAMYLCASSLYLAGGEEQFFGPGTRLTVL.

V usage is TRBV3-1 and J usage is TRBJ1-2; tentatively, D is TRBD1 (5 bases). The germline V gene has CDR1 LGHDT and CDR2 YNNKEL (reference sequence). The length of the CDR3 is 15 residues. Trimming shortened V by 0 bases and J by 7 bases, and 15 bases separated the two germline ends. DNA of the CDR3: TGTGCCAGCAGCCAAGAGGGGACCCCCAAAGCTGGCTACACCTTC. Protein sequence: CASSQEGTPKAGYTF.

The chain is built from TRBV21-1 and TRBJ1-1. TRBV21-1 is a known pseudogene. The CDR3 covers 12 residues. The CDR3 coding sequence is TGTGCCAGCAGCCCAGGGAACACTGATGCTTTCTTT. It translates to CASSPGNTDAFF.

The chain recombines TRBV28 with TRBJ2-1; D perhaps matches TRBD2 (7 bases). Germline CDR1 reads MDHEN; CDR2 reads SYDVKM. V was trimmed by 3 bases and J by 4 bases, leaving 10 bases between them. The CDR3 sequence is 14 residues long. The CDR3, as DNA: TGTGCCAGCAGTTTCAGGGGAGGGTACAATGAGCAGTTCTTC. Translating gives CASSFRGGYNEQFF. The full variable domain, its missing parts supplied by reference TRBV28 and TRBJ2-1, is DVKVTQSSRYLVKRTGEKVFLECVQDMDHENMFWYRQDPGLGLRLIYFSYDVKMKEKGDIPEGYSVSREKKERFSLILESASTNQTSMYLCASSFRGGYNEQFFGPGTRLTVL.

V gene TRBV6-4 combines with J gene TRBJ2-3, with D maybe TRBD2 (6 bases). Germline loops: CDR1 MRHNA, CDR2 SNTAGT. The CDR3 is 14 amino acids. Trimming cost V 5 bases and J 1 base, with 10 bases left between them. The CDR3 here is CASSRGSGTDTQYF. Written as DNA, the CDR3 is TGTGCCAGCAGTCGGGGGAGTGGCACAGATACGCAGTATTTT.

The V call is TRBV28, the J call TRBJ2-1; 8 positions agree with TRBD2. From germline, CDR1 is MDHEN and CDR2 SYDVKM. The CDR3 loop spans 15 amino acids. V lost 7 bases to trimming and J lost 4 bases; unmatched junction nucleotides: 9. CDR3 DNA sequence: TGTGCCAGCAAGGATCGGGGGGGCAAGTACAATGAGCAGTTCTTC. It is translated as CASKDRGGKYNEQFF.

This clonotype was detected once. The rearrangement links TRBV4-3 to TRBJ1-3; D is ambiguous. V shed 1 base and J shed 0 bases, with 7 bases lying between them. Germline CDR1 and CDR2: LGHNA and YSLEER. The CDR3 loop spans 15 amino acids. The CDR3: CASSQAYVSGNTIYF. In DNA form, the CDR3 reads TGCGCCAGCAGCCAAGCATATGTCTCTGGAAACACCATATATTTT.

This chain connects TRBV5-6 to TRBJ1-3; D is possibly TRBD1 (5 bases). Trimming took off 7 bases at V and 0 bases at J, with 14 bases between the two ends. Germline loops: CDR1 SGHDT, CDR2 YYEEEE. There are 15 residues in the CDR3. The CDR3 coding sequence is TGTGCCAGCGGGGCCTCGGACCTCTCTGGAAACACCATATATTTT. Translated: CASGASDLSGNTIYF.

The rearrangement links TRBV4-1 to TRBJ1-2; D is perhaps TRBD1 (6 bases). The V end was cut by 1 base, the J end by 1 base, with 19 bases between. The CDR3 sequence is 18 residues long. CDR1 is MGHRA, CDR2 YSYEKL, per germline. The CDR3 region is CASSQGLRGQRINYGYTF. For the CDR3, the DNA is TGCGCCAGCAGCCAAGGTCTAAGAGGACAGAGAATTAACTATGGCTACACCTTC.

The rearrangement uses TRBV6-5 and TRBJ2-2; 7 nucleotides match TRBD2. The J segment lost 0 bases and the V segment lost 6 bases, leaving 4 bases of the junction unmatched. This CDR3 region has 15 residues. The germline CDR1 and CDR2 sequences are MNHEY and SVGAGI. The CDR3, as DNA: TGTGCCAGCAGAGCCGGGACTACGAACACCGGGGAGCTGTTTTTT. Protein product: CASRAGTTNTGELFF.

This chain connects TRBV19 to TRBJ2-2; unclear D gene. CDR3 length: 14 residues. V shed 7 bases and J shed 2 bases, with 11 bases lying between them. From germline, CDR1 is LNHDA and CDR2 SQIVND (reference sequence). CDR3 amino acids: CASKGGPNTGELFF. The CDR3 nucleotides are TGTGCCAGTAAAGGCGGACCCAACACCGGGGAGCTGTTTTTT.

This clonotype was found once. The J gene is TRBJ1-2, the V gene TRBV28; D is ambiguous. The germline V gene has CDR1 MDHEN and CDR2 SYDVKM. This CDR3 region has 12 residues. Trimming shortened V by 3 bases and J by 0 bases, and 2 bases separated the two germline ends. As DNA, the CDR3 is TGTGCCAGCAGTTTGGCTAACTATGGCTACACCTTC. Translating gives CASSLANYGYTF.

The genes are TRBV12-3 or TRBV12-4 and TRBJ2-7, with a possible D match to TRBD1 (6 bases). The CDR3 has 13 amino acids. The V end lost 3 bases, the J end lost 0 bases, and 6 bases lay between the germline ends. The CDR3 reads CASSLTGSYEQYF. The DNA for the CDR3 is TGTGCCAGCAGTTTGACAGGCTCCTACGAGCAGTACTTC.

This clonotype was seen only a few times. J is TRBJ1-1 and V is TRBV28; the D is unclear. V was shortened by 6 bases and J by 3 bases, with 14 bases between the two germline ends. The CDR3 has 14 residues. In germline, CDR1 is MDHEN, CDR2 SYDVKM. CDR3 sequence reads: CASSPGLGDTEAFF. CDR3 sequence (DNA): TGTGCCAGCAGCCCGGGCCTGGGTGACACTGAAGCTTTCTTT.

This sequence joins TRBV5-8 and TRBJ2-7, with 8 bases matching TRBD1. V lost 2 bases to trimming and J lost 7 bases; unmatched junction nucleotides: 2. The CDR3 has 12 amino acids. Germline CDR1 is SGHTS and CDR2 is YDEGEE. CDR3 region: CASSFRGQEQYF. The CDR3 coding sequence is TGTGCCAGCAGCTTCAGGGGGCAAGAGCAGTACTTC.

This clonotype was detected only a few times. The chain recombines TRBV7-2 with TRBJ2-1, with 7 bases matching TRBD2. This CDR3 comprises 15 residues. Germline CDR1 reads SGHTA; CDR2 reads FQGNSA. V gave up 1 base and J gave up 4 bases; unmatched junction bases: 4. The CDR3 sequence: CASSLGGGLYNEQFF. CDR3 bases: TGTGCCAGCAGCTTAGGCGGGGGTCTGTACAATGAGCAGTTCTTC.

The chain links TRBV25-1 to TRBJ2-1; a possible D gene is TRBD2 (6 bases). Trimming shortened V by 3 bases and J by 1 base, and 13 bases separated the two germline ends. This CDR3 region has 16 residues. Germline CDR1 MGHDK, CDR2 SYGVNS. CDR3 DNA sequence: TGTGCCAGCAGTGACGCAGGCGGGATATCCTACAATGAGCAGTTCTTC. It yields the protein CASSDAGGISYNEQFF.

The chain joins TRBV20-1 to TRBJ1-1; possible D gene TRBD1, 6 bases. V lost 0 bases, J lost 2 bases, and 25 bases lay in between. The CDR3 length is 19 residues. Looked up from germline, CDR1 is DFQATT and CDR2 is SNEGSKA (reference sequence). The CDR3 reads CSARDLGTPRRGGNTEAFF. In nucleotides, the CDR3 is TGCAGTGCTAGAGATCTGGGGACACCTCGGAGAGGGGGTAACACTGAAGCTTTCTTT.

This clonotype was counted between two and nine times. This rearrangement joins TRBV11-2 to TRBJ2-1; D gene unclear. Looked up from germline, CDR1 is SGHAT and CDR2 is FQNNGV. This CDR3 region has 18 residues. V lost 2 bases, J lost 0 bases, and 17 bases lay in between. CDR3 protein: CASSLSVASRRSYNEQFF. The DNA for the CDR3 is TGTGCCAGCAGCTTATCCGTGGCCTCAAGACGCTCCTACAATGAGCAGTTCTTC.

This rearrangement joins TRBV7-2 to TRBJ2-5, with TRBD2 as a possible D gene (7 bases). CDR3 length: 15 residues. Germline loops: CDR1 SGHTA, CDR2 FQGNSA. Deletions cut 1 base from V and 4 bases from J, with 13 bases between. The CDR3 here is CASSLVRGRVETQYF. The CDR3 DNA sequence: TGTGCCAGCAGCTTAGTAAGGGGGAGGGTAGAGACCCAGTACTTC.

The chain has TRBV6-2 or TRBV6-3 and TRBJ1-2; TRBD1 agrees at 7 bases. Per germline, CDR1 MNHEY and CDR2 SVGEGT. The CDR3 has 15 residues. With 5 bases clipped from V and 0 bases from J, the junction kept 6 bases outside the gene matches. This CDR3 is CASSQGDGTNYGYTF. The CDR3 DNA reads TGTGCCAGCAGTCAGGGGGATGGCACTAACTATGGCTACACCTTC.